This TCR beta chain emerged from a study of CD8 T cells in Susac syndrome. Sequencing of TCR beta, carried out with a high-throughput approach, was applied to CD8+ and CD4+ T cells from the blood. Negative isolation was used for CD8+ and CD4+ T cells, and FACS enrichment was applied to TEMRA cells. V lost 6 bases and J lost 2, with 14 bases in between. CDR1 is MNHEY and CDR2 is SVGAGI in the germline V gene. The length of the CDR3 is 14 residues. This clonotype has only one observation. Random hexamers were used to reverse transcribe about 0.5 to 1 ug of RNA. Amplification of TCR beta CDR3 by immunoSEQ multiplex PCR spanned 54 Vbeta and 13 Jbeta. TCRdb processed the immunoSEQ multiplex PCR reads anew with MiXCR; each CDR3 protein has one entry. The sample lists about 400,000 distinct CDR3 sequences, approximately 89% occurring once.

V gene TRBV6-5 combines with J gene TRBJ2-7; D is perhaps TRBD2 (5 bases). The TCR was taken from a human donor with multiple sclerosis. Material: CD8+ T cells from PBMCs. The CDR3 region is CASSRSFGTYEQYF. CDR3 coding DNA: TGTGCCAGCAGCCGTTCTTTCGGGACCTACGAGCAGTACTTC.